This T cell receptor (beta chain) stems from a study of T cell repertoires in aging, cancer and after chemotherapy. Study-level points and caveats: Compared with age-matched healthy donors, untreated hematological or solid cancer patients showed higher blood TCR clonality. The repertoire data cannot show anything about immunological memory following chemotherapy.

TRB rearrangements spanning V, D and J were amplified using mixed TRB-A/B primers. One entry per CDR3 protein results from TCRdb running MiXCR on the multiplex PCR reads. The table has 3,300 or so distinct CDR3 sequences, under 40% seen once. This clonotype has just a few counts. Its matching antigen is unknown. V dropped 6 bases and J dropped 6; count of bases not matched to a gene: 5. CDR1 and CDR2 (germline): MNHEY, SMNVEV (reference sequence). CDR3 length: 14 amino acids. TCR beta rearrangements were amplified from peripheral blood genomic DNA. The rearrangement links TRBV27 to TRBJ1-6, with 7 bases that match TRBD1. The clonotype was recovered from a human donor in good health. Sample: blood. The CDR3, as DNA: TGTGCCAGCAGCAATAACAGGGGTAATTCACCCCTCCACTTT. Amino acids: CASSNNRGNSPLHF.